The rows below give T cell receptor beta chains drawn from one sample of a study of T cell responses to AZD1222 COVID-19 vaccine. Profiled with immunoSEQ multiplex PCR; TCRdb holds only in-frame clones, not every one. Found here are around 140,000 clones, roughly nine tenths of them singletons; the top ten hold about 4%. The material was peripheral blood, obtained 28 days after the second AZD1222 dose. These receptors all come from an adult who received the AZD1222 COVID-19 vaccine. The CDR3 runs from the conserved cysteine through the conserved F or W. Fields, in order: V gene, D gene, J gene, CDR3 length, clone size, CDR3 DNA, CDR3 protein. The D gene is left open where the match is weak. The size entry is marked missing in some rows and otherwise reads once, few, many or a size class.

V: TRBV4-3
D: -
J: TRBJ2-1
length: 13
size: -
DNA: TGCGCCAGCAGCACCGGGGTTTACAATGAGCAGTTCTTC
CDR3: CASSTGVYNEQFF

V: TRBV7-6
D: TRBD2
J: TRBJ2-1
length: 18
size: -
DNA: TGTGCCAGCAGCGCCAGGACTAGCGGGATTAGCTCCTACAATGAGCAGTTCTTC
CDR3: CASSARTSGISSYNEQFF

V: TRBV6-5
D: -
J: TRBJ1-4
length: 12
size: few
DNA: TGTGCCAGCAGCCTCAGGGGTGAAAAACTGTTTTTT
CDR3: CASSLRGEKLFF

V: TRBV2
D: TRBD2
J: TRBJ2-7
length: 13
size: -
DNA: TGTGCCAGCAGTGGCCCGCGGGGGTACGAGCAGTACTTC
CDR3: CASSGPRGYEQYF

V: TRBV11-2
D: TRBD1
J: TRBJ1-6
length: 15
size: once
DNA: TGTGCCAGCAGGGACCGGGACAGAAATAATTCACCCCTCCACTTT
CDR3: CASRDRDRNNSPLHF

V: TRBV11-3
D: TRBD2
J: TRBJ2-1
length: 16
size: -
DNA: TGTGCCAGCAGCTTGGGAGGGGCCAGCTCCTACAATGAGCAGTTCTTC
CDR3: CASSLGGASSYNEQFF

V: TRBV27
D: -
J: TRBJ2-2
length: 17
size: -
DNA: TGTGCCAGCAGTCAGGGTCTAGTACTAGCGAACACCGGGGAGCTGTTTTTT
CDR3: CASSQGLVLANTGELFF

V: TRBV18
D: TRBD1
J: TRBJ2-1
length: 19
size: -
DNA: TGTGCCAGCTCACCGGGACAGGGGGCAAGACTAGCAGGTTACAATGAGCAGTTCTTC
CDR3: CASSPGQGARLAGYNEQFF

V: TRBV30
D: TRBD2
J: TRBJ2-7
length: 14
size: -
DNA: TGTGCCTGGAGTTTCAGCGGGGGGACCTACGAGCAGTACTTC
CDR3: CAWSFSGGTYEQYF

V: TRBV19
D: TRBD1
J: TRBJ2-3
length: 15
size: -
DNA: TGTGCCAGTAGTATCGAGTCAGGGGGCGCAGATACGCAGTATTTT
CDR3: CASSIESGGADTQYF

V: TRBV12-3/TRBV12-4
D: -
J: TRBJ2-7
length: 12
size: -
DNA: TGTGCCAGCAGCCAGGCGACATACGAGCAGTACTTC
CDR3: CASSQATYEQYF

V: TRBV27
D: -
J: TRBJ2-2
length: 11
size: once
DNA: TGTGCCAGCAGCCCTGGCTGGGAGCTGTTTTTT
CDR3: CASSPGWELFF

V: TRBV11-2
D: -
J: TRBJ1-4
length: 18
size: once
DNA: TGTGCCAGCAGCCCGCGTTGGCTCCAACTCCAAACTAATGAAAAACTGTTTTTT
CDR3: CASSPRWLQLQTNEKLFF

V: TRBV18
D: -
J: TRBJ1-1
length: 17
size: -
DNA: TGTGCCAGCTCACCAAGCCTTTCGGGGACAAGGAACACTGAAGCTTTCTTT
CDR3: CASSPSLSGTRNTEAFF